A selection of T cell receptor beta chains follows, all from one sample in a study of T cell repertoires in cytomegalovirus infection. Their antigen targets remain unknown. TCRdb ran MiXCR on the reads and lists one entry per CDR3 protein. The sample yields around 800,000 distinct CDR3 sequences, 32% seen once. Sequencing used cultured CD8+ T cells from PBMCs, obtained from culture after CMV antigen stimulation. These receptor sequences come from a human donor in good health (CMV status not recorded). Some clones in this sample may be carry-over from other donors' samples. Both conserved end residues are trimmed from each CDR3.

V gene	J gene	CDR3 protein
TRBV10-1	TRBJ2-3	ASSESRLRGATDTQY
TRBV6-8	TRBJ1-2	ASSYNLRGGYT
TRBV6-5	TRBJ1-2	ASSRQGSHYGYT
TRBV19	TRBJ1-4	ASSFWNGPNEKLF
TRBV12-3/TRBV12-4	TRBJ2-4	ASSRTEENIQY
TRBV12-3/TRBV12-4	TRBJ2-7	AGSSRTGAYEQY
TRBV5-6	TRBJ2-1	ASSINIRGPYNEQF
TRBV7-8	TRBJ2-1	TSSYDAFLTDYNEQF
TRBV7-6	TRBJ2-5	ASSRLAVQETQY
TRBV6-5	TRBJ2-3	ASRTIQGAVTDTQY
TRBV5-4	TRBJ1-2	ASSSQENWSYGYT
TRBV20-1	TRBJ2-3	SARETSGPSTDTQY
TRBV15	TRBJ1-5	ATSSGDGSNQPQH
TRBV9	TRBJ2-1	ASSDRTGFEEVPNEQF
TRBV7-9	TRBJ2-5	ASSPPGLHQETQY
TRBV27	TRBJ1-1	ASSSGGFTEAF
TRBV11-2	TRBJ2-5	ASSLVSFVGGPKAQETQY
TRBV10-2	TRBJ1-2	ASSETTSNYGYT
TRBV12-3/TRBV12-4	TRBJ1-2	ASSSTVLGYT
TRBV12-3/TRBV12-4	TRBJ1-1	ASSYGTLEAF
TRBV7-9	TRBJ1-2	DVREAYGYT
TRBV5-6	TRBJ2-2	ASRGTDRNTGELF
TRBV7-2	TRBJ2-1	ASSLAWGQNNEQF
TRBV2	TRBJ2-5	ASSEGQLAAETQY
TRBV6-5	TRBJ2-1	ASGPPGGLYNEQF
TRBV12-3/TRBV12-4	TRBJ2-1	ASSFYAGGYNEQF
TRBV12-3/TRBV12-4	TRBJ2-2	ASSLGLAGDGELF